This section outlines one T cell receptor (beta chain) sequence together with its context. Unmatched junction bases numbered 10, after V lost 1 base and J lost 7 bases. CDR1 SEHNR and CDR2 FQNEAQ come from the germline V gene (reference sequence). The CDR3 runs 16 residues. The data derive from a study of T cell changes during pregnancy in multiple sclerosis. The table came from immunoSEQ multiplex PCR; TCRdb's copy has only in-frame clones and leaves some out. This sample yields tens of thousands of clones, of which around 90% are seen a single time; around 0.9% belongs to the top ten. The sequencing here drew on peripheral blood, taken in the first trimester of pregnancy. The receptor was isolated from a female donor in good health, enrolled as a control in a pregnancy study. The chain joins TRBV7-9 to TRBJ2-3, with TRBD2 matching over 8 bases. This CDR3 reads CASSLVPGGTQNTQYF. The CDR3 DNA follows: TGTGCCAGCAGCTTAGTCCCGGGAGGGACACAAAATACGCAGTATTTT.